This T cell receptor (beta chain) was sequenced during a study of beta chain features in type 1 diabetes (dated by TCRdb to between 2018 and 2020). Regarding the research as a whole: Patients and healthy donors did not differ in mean age, gender distribution, total cell number or subset yield. A total of around 100 million sorted cells were examined across all samples, and RNA yield correlated strongly with the number of cells per subset. The study compared TCRB repertoires of sorted circulating CD4+ T cell subsets between recently diagnosed type 1 diabetes patients and matched healthy donors. Whereas all 30 or so donors provided naive and central memory subsets, regulatory and stem cell-like memory subsets were isolated from just 8 patients and about eight healthy donors.

The High Capacity cDNA Reverse Transcription Kit was used to reverse transcribe all of the isolated RNA, meaning that expressed TCRB transcripts were what got sequenced. Deep immunoSEQ sequencing was performed on naive, central memory and regulatory T cell samples, with an average of about 4 million total reads per sample. Sorted cells were lysed in RLT buffer, and RNA was extracted using DNase-treated RNeasy Micro or Mini kits according to cell number. To prevent cross-contamination, each cell subset was processed individually, whereas patient and healthy donor samples were processed jointly. Using the immunoSEQ multiplex PCR, TCRB sequences were amplified from cDNA into 87-bp fragments spanning the CDR3 region. Sequencing of the amplicons was performed on the Illumina HiSeq platform. As for the authors' bioinformatics: PCR bias was corrected computationally using synthetic template baselines, and reads within Hamming distance 2 were collapsed, with unmergeable singletons discarded. Reads were aligned to IMGT to assign V, D and J genes, CDR3 length, and insertions or deletions at six rearrangement sites. Clonotype counts were normalized to sorted cell number within each subset before computing true diversity and Gini coefficients with the tcR R package. The overlap coefficient, calculated on TCRB nucleotide sequences, was used to measure repertoire sharing. TCRdb limited this immuneACCESS table to in-frame rearrangements with V and J called. A share of clones is missing; checked studies link under half to unresolved V genes, and the rest is unexplained. Clone size and the V and J calls come from that table; the DNA yielded D and trimming. Present in this sample are roughly 170,000 clones, approximately 13% of which were seen just once. Jointly, the top ten make up 0.62% of the sample.

Notes on this clone: There is no known antigen for this receptor. Nothing much larger sits one base from this clone, and base qualities are not available.

What the study reported, not specific to this receptor: Shorter templates might be favored by PCR, yet because patient and control samples were amplified and corrected together, any such skew would affect both groups equally. HLA sub-analyses involved small numbers of individuals, so any influence of HLA type on TCRB rearrangement remained unresolved. In all four CD4+ subsets, TCRB CDR3 length was moderately but significantly shorter in type 1 diabetes patients. Fewer insertions and more nucleotide deletions at VDJ recombination sites were observed in patients with type 1 diabetes, implying thymic rearrangement abnormalities. Sequencing cDNA rather than genomic DNA could over-represent highly expressing activated cells, although activation and CD3 levels did not differ between groups. The naive, central memory and regulatory TCRB repertoires appeared to resemble one another more closely among patients than among healthy donors.

From each donor, a single peripheral blood sample of 100 to 150 mL on average was drawn into heparinised tubes. A BD FACSAria II was used to sort naive, central memory, regulatory and stem cell-like memory CD4+ T cells with a panel that included CD45RO, CCR7, CD25, CD127, CD95 and CD27. Purity was above 95% for every sorted population. PBMCs were isolated right away by Lymphoprep density gradient centrifugation and were stained directly, without culture. So that batch effects would be minimized, each experiment stained and sorted samples in pairs, pairing one healthy donor with one patient. CDR1 and CDR2 (MNHNS, SASEGT) derive from the germline V gene. The CDR3 runs 13 amino acids, cysteine and phenylalanine included. The entry retains the CDR3 DNA only, 39 bases that are in frame from base 1. V loses 7 bases of germline sequence and J loses 7 bases, and the interval between the two ends is 14 bases.

The sample consisted of central memory CD4+ T cells from blood. The clonotype was recovered from a woman between 18 and 30 years old in good health. In this chain, TRBV6-1 is recombined with TRBJ1-5; a weak D assignment points to TRBD1 (6 bases agree). The DNA is as follows: TGTGCCAGCATCCAGGGGAATGGGCAGCCCCAGCATTTT. Its protein reads: CASIQGNGQPQHF.